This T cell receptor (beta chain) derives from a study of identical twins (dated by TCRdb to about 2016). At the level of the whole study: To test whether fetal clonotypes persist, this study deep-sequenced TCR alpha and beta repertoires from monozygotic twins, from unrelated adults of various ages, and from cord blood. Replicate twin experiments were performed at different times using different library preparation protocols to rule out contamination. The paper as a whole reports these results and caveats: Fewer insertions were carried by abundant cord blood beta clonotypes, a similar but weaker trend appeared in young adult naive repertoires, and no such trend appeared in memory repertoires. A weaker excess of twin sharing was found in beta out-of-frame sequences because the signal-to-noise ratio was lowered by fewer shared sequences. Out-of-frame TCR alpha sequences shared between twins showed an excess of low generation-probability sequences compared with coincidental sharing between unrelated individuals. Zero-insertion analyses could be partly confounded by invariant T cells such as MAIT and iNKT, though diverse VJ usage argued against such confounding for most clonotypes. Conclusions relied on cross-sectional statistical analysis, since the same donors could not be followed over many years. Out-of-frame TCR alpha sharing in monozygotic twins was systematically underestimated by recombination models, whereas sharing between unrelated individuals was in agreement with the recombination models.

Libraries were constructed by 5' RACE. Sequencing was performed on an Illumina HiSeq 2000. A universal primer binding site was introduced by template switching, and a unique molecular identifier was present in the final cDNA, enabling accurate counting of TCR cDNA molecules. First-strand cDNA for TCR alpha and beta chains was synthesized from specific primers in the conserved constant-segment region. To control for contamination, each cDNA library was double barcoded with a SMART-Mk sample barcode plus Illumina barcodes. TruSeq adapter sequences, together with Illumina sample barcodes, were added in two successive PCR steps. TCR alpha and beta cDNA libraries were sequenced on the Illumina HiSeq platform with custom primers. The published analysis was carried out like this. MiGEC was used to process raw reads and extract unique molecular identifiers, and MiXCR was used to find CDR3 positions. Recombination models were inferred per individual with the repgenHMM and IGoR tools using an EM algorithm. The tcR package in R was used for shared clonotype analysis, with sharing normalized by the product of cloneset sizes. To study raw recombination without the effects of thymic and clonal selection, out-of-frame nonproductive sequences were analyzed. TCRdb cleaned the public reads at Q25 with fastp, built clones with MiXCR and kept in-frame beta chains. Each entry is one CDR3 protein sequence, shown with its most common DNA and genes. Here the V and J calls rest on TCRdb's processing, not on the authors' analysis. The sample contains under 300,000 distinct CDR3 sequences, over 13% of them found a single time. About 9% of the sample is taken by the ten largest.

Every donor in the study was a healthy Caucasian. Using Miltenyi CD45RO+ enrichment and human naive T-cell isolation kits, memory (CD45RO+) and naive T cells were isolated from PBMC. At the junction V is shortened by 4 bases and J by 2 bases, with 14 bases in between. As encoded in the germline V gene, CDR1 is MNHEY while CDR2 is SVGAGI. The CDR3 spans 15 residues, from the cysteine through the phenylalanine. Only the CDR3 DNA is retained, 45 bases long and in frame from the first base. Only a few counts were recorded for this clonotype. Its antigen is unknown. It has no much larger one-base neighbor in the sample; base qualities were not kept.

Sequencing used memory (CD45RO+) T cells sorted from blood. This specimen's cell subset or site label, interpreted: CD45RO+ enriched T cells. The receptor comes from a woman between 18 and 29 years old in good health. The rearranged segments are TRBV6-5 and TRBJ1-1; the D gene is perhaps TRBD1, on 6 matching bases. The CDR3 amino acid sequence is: CASSFPSRGNTEAFF. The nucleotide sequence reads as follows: TGTGCCAGCAGTTTCCCCTCCAGGGGTAACACTGAAGCTTTCTTT.